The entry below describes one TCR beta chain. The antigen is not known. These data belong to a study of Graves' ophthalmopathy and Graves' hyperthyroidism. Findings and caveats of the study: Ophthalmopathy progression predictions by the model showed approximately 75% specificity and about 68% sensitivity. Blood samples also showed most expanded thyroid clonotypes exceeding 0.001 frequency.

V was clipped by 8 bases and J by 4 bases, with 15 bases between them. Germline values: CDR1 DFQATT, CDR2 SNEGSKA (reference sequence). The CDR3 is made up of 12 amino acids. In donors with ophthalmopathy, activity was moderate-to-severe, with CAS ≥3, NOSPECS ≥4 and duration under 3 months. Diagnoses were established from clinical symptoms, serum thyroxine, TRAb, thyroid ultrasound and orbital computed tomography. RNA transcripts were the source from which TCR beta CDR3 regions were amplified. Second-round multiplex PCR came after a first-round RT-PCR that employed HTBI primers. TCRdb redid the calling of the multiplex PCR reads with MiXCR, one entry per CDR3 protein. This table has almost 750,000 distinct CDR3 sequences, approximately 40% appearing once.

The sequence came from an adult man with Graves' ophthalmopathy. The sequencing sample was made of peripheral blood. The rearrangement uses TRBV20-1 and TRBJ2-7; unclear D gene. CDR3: CSLSGTVYEQYF. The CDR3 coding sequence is TGCAGTTTATCAGGCACAGTGTACGAGCAGTACTTC.